This record concerns one T cell receptor beta chain sequence. Its antigen is undetermined. This record belongs to a study of shared clonotypes between healthy human individuals. Some 30,000 T cell genomes, or approximately 200 ng DNA, went into the sorted-subset replicate PCRs. The table came from immunoSEQ multiplex PCR; TCRdb's copy has only in-frame clones and leaves some out. The table includes approximately 2.4 million clones, approximately 94% detected once. Findings of the study overall: Estimated richness values were generally larger in naive subsets than in memory subsets. Against clonotypes common to all four donors, non-shared ones had lower generation probabilities.

From germline, CDR1 is MGHDK and CDR2 SYGVNS. Trimming left V 3 bases short and J 2 bases short, with 10 bases between. The CDR3 totals 14 residues. Sequencing was done on a sample of naive CD4+ T cells sorted from blood. Subset defined: CD45RA+ positively selected. The origin of this receptor is a young man in good health. The rearrangement joins TRBV25-1 to TRBJ1-1; possible D gene TRBD1, 6 bases. CDR3: CASSDRTANTEAFF. CDR3 DNA sequence: TGTGCCAGCAGTGATAGGACAGCTAACACTGAAGCTTTCTTT.